The 6 T cell receptor beta chains presented below share a single source sample, sequenced in a study of identical twins. TCRdb re-called the 5' RACE reads through MiXCR, storing one row per CDR3 protein. The data show some 790,000 distinct CDR3 sequences, around a sixth seen once. The sample was also linked to a second study, of T cells expressing NK-cell markers.

Sequencing input: PBMCs. These receptors were obtained from a young woman in good health.

This clonotype was counted ten times or more. The chain carries TRBV5-1 and TRBJ1-1; 11 bases align to TRBD1. Germline trimming cut 4 bases from V and 7 bases from J; bases unmatched to any gene: 3. The germline V gene encodes CDR1 SGHRS and CDR2 YFSETQ. This CDR3 has 13 amino acids. The chain's CDR3 is CASSTGTGGEAFF. The DNA of the CDR3 is TGCGCCAGCAGCACAGGGACAGGGGGTGAAGCTTTCTTT.

This clonotype has only a few counts. The chain joins TRBV15 to TRBJ2-1; TRBD1 or TRBD2 may be the D gene (5 bases each). This CDR3 has 14 amino acids. The V and J ends lost 3 bases and 7 bases respectively, with 13 bases between them. Per germline, CDR1 LNHNV and CDR2 YYDKDF (reference sequence). DNA of the CDR3: TGTGCCACCAGCAGGGGGGAGACTCGGAATGAGCAGTTCTTC. As protein: CATSRGETRNEQFF.

This clonotype was seen a handful of times. The J gene is TRBJ1-1, the V gene TRBV18; D gene ambiguous. V was shortened by 2 bases and J by 2 bases, with 12 bases between the two germline ends. The germline gives CDR1 KGHSH, CDR2 LQKENI. CDR3 length: 15 amino acids. The chain's CDR3 is CASSPIFGVNTEAFF. CDR3 bases: TGTGCCAGCTCACCAATCTTCGGGGTAAACACTGAAGCTTTCTTT.

This clonotype was recorded a few times. V usage is TRBV10-1 and J usage is TRBJ1-1; D ambiguous. The CDR3 is 12 amino acids. Germline V gives CDR1 WNHNN, CDR2 SYGVQD (reference sequence). Between the trimmed V and J ends, which lost 4 bases and 7 bases, there was a span of 10 bases. The CDR3 sequence is CASSGTANEAFF. As DNA, the CDR3 is TGCGCCAGCAGTGGGACTGCTAATGAAGCTTTCTTT.

The rearrangement joins TRBV6-6 to TRBJ1-1; no firm D call. Looked up from germline, CDR1 is MNHNY and CDR2 is SVGAGI (reference sequence). V was clipped by 7 bases and J by 7 bases, with 16 bases between them. CDR3 length equals 13 residues. The CDR3 is CASTTSGSVEAFF. The CDR3 bases are TGTGCCAGCACTACTTCGGGGTCTGTTGAAGCTTTCTTT.

This clonotype has a handful of counts. The chain uses TRBV19 and TRBJ1-5, with 7 bases that match TRBD1. The CDR3 runs 14 residues. CDR1 and CDR2 from the germline V gene are LNHDA and SQIVND (reference sequence). The V segment lost 2 bases and the J segment 5 bases; nucleotides outside the gene matches: 3. This chain's CDR3 is CASSILGGDQPQHF. The CDR3, as DNA: TGTGCCAGTAGTATACTAGGGGGCGATCAGCCCCAGCATTTT.